This T cell receptor (beta chain) comes out of a study of OX40 agonist ivuxolimab in advanced cancers. Study information: Participants could have had prior anti-PD-1, anti-PD-L1 or anti-CTLA-4 therapy, and more than 35% had some. Partial responses occurred in Three dose-escalation patients, one with hepatocellular carcinoma and two with cutaneous melanoma.

This CDR3 has 15 amino acids. Germline assignment: CDR1 MNHEY and CDR2 SMNVEV (reference sequence). The V and J ends lost 6 bases and 4 bases, in that order; junction bases with no gene match: 4. Collection of blood occurred at baseline, at cycle 4 day 1, and at cycle 7 day 1. Method: immunoSEQ multiplex PCR; TCRdb's copy keeps in-frame clones and lacks some. Of tens of thousands of clones listed, just under 90% are singletons. The TCR was taken from an adult with an advanced solid tumor such as melanoma, head and neck, liver or kidney cancer. The rearrangement uses TRBV27 and TRBJ2-1; the match to TRBD2 covers 12 bases. The source was CD4+ or CD8+ T cells sorted from blood, collected in a trial of the OX40 agonist ivuxolimab. The CDR3: CASRGLAGRYNEQFF. The CDR3 coding sequence is TGTGCCAGCAGAGGACTAGCGGGACGGTACAATGAGCAGTTCTTC.